This T cell receptor (beta chain) was found in a study of blood T cell repertoires in COVID-19. About the study: Sites in the United States, Italy and Spain provided acute and convalescent COVID-19 samples.

Original data processing: Reference gene primer amplification gave nucleated cell count estimates. TCRdb's table, derived via immunoSEQ multiplex PCR, lists solely in-frame clones and lacks some. The V and J calls and clone size come from that table; D and trimming were worked out from the DNA. The top ten hold 15% to 20% of the sample, which has roughly 150,000 clones, roughly 85% seen once. Participants reported their clinical history, and cohort assignment relied on those reports. Two negative PCRs, clearance, or symptom resolution were required of recovered Cohort 3 donors. The CDR3 has 15 amino acids. The V gene's germline CDR1 is SGHRS and CDR2 YFSETQ. V lost 5 bases to trimming and J lost 1 base; unmatched junction nucleotides: 8.

Sequencing used PBMCs or T cells enriched from blood (not recorded which). The chain joins TRBV5-1 to TRBJ2-7, with 8 bases matching TRBD1. The sequence derives from a man aged 55 to 70 who had recovered from COVID-19. The CDR3 sequence is CASSPDRDRSYEQYF. Written as DNA, the CDR3 is TGCGCCAGCAGTCCCGATCGGGACAGGTCCTACGAGCAGTACTTC.